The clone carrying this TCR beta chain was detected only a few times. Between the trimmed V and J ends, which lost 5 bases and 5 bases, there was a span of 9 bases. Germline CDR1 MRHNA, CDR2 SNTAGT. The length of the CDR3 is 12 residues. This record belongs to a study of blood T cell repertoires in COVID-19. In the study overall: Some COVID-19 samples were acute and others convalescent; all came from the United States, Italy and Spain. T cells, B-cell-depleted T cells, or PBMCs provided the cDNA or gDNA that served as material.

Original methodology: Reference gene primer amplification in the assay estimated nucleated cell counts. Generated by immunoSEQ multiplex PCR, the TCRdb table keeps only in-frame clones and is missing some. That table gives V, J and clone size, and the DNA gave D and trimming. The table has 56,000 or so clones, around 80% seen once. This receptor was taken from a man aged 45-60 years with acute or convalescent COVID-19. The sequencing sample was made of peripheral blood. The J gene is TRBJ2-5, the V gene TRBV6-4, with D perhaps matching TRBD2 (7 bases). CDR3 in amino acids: CASSRGAETQYF. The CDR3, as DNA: TGTGCCAGCAGTCGGGGGGCCGAGACCCAGTACTTC.